This T cell receptor (beta chain) was sequenced in a study of T cells after yellow fever vaccination. Findings and caveats of the study: Detected again after the booster were most primary-vaccination clones, at 96% CD4 and 80% to 90% CD8. Though it reached lower strength, the secondary response hit its peak faster, day 5 versus 15. Clonotypes shared by both compartments, CD4 and CD8, made up a small share.

In making TCR cDNA, 5'RACE template switching added a universal primer site and UMIs to it. TCRdb processed the 5' RACE reads anew with MiXCR; each CDR3 protein has one entry. The data show 250,000 to 350,000 distinct CDR3 sequences, approximately 7% seen once. Germline loops: CDR1 MGHRA, CDR2 YSYEKL. The V segment lost 3 bases and the J segment 2 bases; nucleotides outside the gene matches: 7. This CDR3 is built from 15 residues. This clonotype was seen only a few times. The antigen is undetermined. The input for sequencing was PBMCs, taken about 41 days after the first yellow fever vaccination. This rearrangement joins TRBV4-1 to TRBJ2-7; 7 positions agree with TRBD1. The TCR comes from a young man who received the YFV17D yellow fever vaccine. For the CDR3, the DNA is TGCGCCAGCAGCCAGTGGACAGGTCCCCCCTACGAGCAGTACTTC. The encoded protein is CASSQWTGPPYEQYF.